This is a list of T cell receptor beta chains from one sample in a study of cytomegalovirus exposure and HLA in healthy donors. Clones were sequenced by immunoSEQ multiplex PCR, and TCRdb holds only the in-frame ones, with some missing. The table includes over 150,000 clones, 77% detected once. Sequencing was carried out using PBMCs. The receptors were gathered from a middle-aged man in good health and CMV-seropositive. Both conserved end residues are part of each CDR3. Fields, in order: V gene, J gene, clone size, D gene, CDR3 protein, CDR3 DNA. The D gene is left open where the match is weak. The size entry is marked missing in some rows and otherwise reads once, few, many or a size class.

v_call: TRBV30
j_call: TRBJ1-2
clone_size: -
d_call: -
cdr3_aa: CAWGTPGGYTF
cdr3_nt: TGTGCCTGGGGGACACCTGGGGGCTACACCTTC

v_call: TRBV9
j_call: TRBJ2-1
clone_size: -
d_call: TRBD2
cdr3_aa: CASSTGTSGGLNEQFF
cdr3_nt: TGTGCCAGCAGCACCGGGACTAGCGGGGGGTTAAATGAGCAGTTCTTC

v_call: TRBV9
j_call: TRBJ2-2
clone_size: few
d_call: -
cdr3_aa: CASSVRQSLNTGELFF
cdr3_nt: TGTGCCAGCAGCGTAAGACAGAGTCTGAACACCGGGGAGCTGTTTTTT

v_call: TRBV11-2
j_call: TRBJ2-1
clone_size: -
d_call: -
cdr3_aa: CASSLDPGGGIYNEQFF
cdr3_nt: TGTGCCAGCAGCTTAGATCCAGGGGGAGGAATCTACAATGAGCAGTTCTTC

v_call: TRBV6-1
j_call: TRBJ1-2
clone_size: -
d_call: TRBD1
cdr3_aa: CASGSSTGTYGYTF
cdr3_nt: TGTGCCAGCGGCTCCTCGACAGGGACCTATGGCTACACCTTC

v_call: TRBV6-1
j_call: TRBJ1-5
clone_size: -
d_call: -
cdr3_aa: CASSAPQGKQPQHF
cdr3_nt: TGTGCCAGCAGTGCGCCTCAGGGGAAGCAGCCCCAGCATTTT

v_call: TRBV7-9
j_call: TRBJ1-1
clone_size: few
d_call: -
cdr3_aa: CASSRTLTGNTEAFF
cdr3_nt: TGTGCCAGCAGCCGCACCCTAACAGGGAACACTGAAGCTTTCTTT

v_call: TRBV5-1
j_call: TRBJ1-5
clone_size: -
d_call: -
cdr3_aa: CASSQDTDQPQHF
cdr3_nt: TGCGCCAGCAGCCAGGACACCGATCAGCCCCAGCATTTT

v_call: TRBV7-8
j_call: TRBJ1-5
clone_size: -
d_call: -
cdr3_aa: CASSSYDRTSNQPQHF
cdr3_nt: TGTGCCAGCAGCTCCTACGACAGGACTAGCAATCAGCCCCAGCATTTT

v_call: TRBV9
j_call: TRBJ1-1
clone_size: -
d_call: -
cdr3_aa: CASSVRFYTEAFF
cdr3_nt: TGTGCCAGCAGCGTCAGGTTTTACACTGAAGCTTTCTTT

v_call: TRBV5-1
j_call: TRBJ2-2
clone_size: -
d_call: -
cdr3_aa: CASSGNRLVTGELFF
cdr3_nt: TGCGCCAGCAGCGGCAATCGTCTAGTTACCGGGGAGCTGTTTTTT

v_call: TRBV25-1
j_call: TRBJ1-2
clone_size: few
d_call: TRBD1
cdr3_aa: CASSTGRGTYGYTF
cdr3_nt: TGTGCCAGCTCCACAGGCAGGGGGACCTATGGCTACACCTTC

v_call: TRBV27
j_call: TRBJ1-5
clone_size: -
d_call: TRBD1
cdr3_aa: CASSFQGQGGNQPQHF
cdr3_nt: TGTGCCAGCAGTTTTCAAGGACAGGGAGGCAATCAGCCCCAGCATTTT

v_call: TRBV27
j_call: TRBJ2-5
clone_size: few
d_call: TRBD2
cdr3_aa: CASSPGLGTQYF
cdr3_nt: TGTGCCAGCAGTCCGGGACTAGGGACCCAGTACTTC

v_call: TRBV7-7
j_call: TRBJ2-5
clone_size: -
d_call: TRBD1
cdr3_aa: CASSFNRGSQETQYF
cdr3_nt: TGTGCTAGCAGCTTTAACAGGGGTTCCCAAGAGACCCAGTACTTC

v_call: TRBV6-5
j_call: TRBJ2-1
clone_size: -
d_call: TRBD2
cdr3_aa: CASSYRGGVNNEQFF
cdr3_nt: TGTGCCAGCAGTTACCGCGGGGGGGTTAACAATGAGCAGTTCTTC

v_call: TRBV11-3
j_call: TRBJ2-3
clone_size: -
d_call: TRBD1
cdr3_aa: CASSPGTGRTDTQYF
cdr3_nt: TGTGCCAGCAGTCCAGGGACAGGGAGAACAGATACGCAGTATTTT

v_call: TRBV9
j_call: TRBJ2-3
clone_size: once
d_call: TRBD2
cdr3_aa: CASSALAGDSTDTQYF
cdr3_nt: TGTGCCAGCAGCGCTCTAGCGGGGGATTCCACAGATACGCAGTATTTT

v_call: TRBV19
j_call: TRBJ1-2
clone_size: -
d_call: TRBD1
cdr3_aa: CASSAAKDRVYYGYTF
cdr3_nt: TGTGCCAGTAGTGCCGCGAAAGACAGGGTATACTATGGCTACACCTTC

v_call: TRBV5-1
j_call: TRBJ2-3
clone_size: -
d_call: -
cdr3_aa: CASSGSASTDTQYF
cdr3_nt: TGCGCCAGCAGCGGAAGCGCTAGCACAGATACGCAGTATTTT

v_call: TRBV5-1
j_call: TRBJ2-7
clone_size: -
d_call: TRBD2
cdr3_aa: CASSLLASGASSYEQYF
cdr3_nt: TGCGCCAGCAGCTTGTTGGCTAGCGGGGCCAGCTCCTACGAGCAGTACTTC

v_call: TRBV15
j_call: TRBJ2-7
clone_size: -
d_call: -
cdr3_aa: CATSSREAPWKQYF
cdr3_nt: TGTGCCACCAGCAGCCGGGAAGCCCCATGGAAGCAGTACTTC

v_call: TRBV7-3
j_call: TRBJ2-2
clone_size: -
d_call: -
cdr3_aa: CASSTIRGNTGELFF
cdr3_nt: TGTGCCAGCAGCACTATCAGGGGGAACACCGGGGAGCTGTTTTTT

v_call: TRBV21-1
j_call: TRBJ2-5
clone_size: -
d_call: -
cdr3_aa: CATTGKETQYF
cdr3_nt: TGTGCCACAACCGGGAAAGAGACCCAGTACTTC

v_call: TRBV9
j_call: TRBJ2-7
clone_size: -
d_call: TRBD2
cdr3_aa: CASSVDGGGTYEQYF
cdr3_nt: TGTGCCAGCAGCGTAGATGGGGGGGGGACCTACGAGCAGTACTTC

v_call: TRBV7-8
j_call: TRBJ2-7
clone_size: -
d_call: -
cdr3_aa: CASSPFSGGSSYEQYF
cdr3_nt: TGTGCCAGCAGCCCATTTAGCGGAGGAAGCTCCTACGAGCAGTACTTC

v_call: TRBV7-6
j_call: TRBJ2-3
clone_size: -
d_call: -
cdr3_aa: CASSLGGRGSTDTQYF
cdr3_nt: TGTGCCAGCAGCTTAGGGGGCAGGGGTAGCACAGATACGCAGTATTTT

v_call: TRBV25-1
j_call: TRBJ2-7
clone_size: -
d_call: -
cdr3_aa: CASSETQVYEQYF
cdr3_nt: TGTGCCAGCAGTGAAACCCAGGTATACGAGCAGTACTTC

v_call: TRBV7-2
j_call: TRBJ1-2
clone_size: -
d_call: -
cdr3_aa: CASSSYGGSGYTF
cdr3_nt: TGTGCCAGCAGCTCCTACGGGGGTAGTGGCTACACCTTC

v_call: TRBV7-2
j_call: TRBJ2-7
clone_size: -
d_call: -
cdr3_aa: CASSLARDYEQYF
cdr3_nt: TGTGCCAGCAGCTTAGCTCGGGATTACGAGCAGTACTTC

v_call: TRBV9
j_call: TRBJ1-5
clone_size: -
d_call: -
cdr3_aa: CASSVAQTNQPQHF
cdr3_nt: TGTGCCAGCAGCGTAGCCCAGACTAATCAGCCCCAGCATTTT

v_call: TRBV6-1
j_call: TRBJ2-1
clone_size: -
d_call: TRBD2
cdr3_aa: CASTGRGLAGNEQFF
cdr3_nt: TGTGCCAGCACTGGAAGAGGACTAGCGGGGAATGAGCAGTTCTTC

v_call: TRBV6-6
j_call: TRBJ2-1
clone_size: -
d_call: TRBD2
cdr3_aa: CASSYSIGGGPNEQFF
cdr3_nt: TGTGCCAGCAGTTACTCGATCGGCGGGGGGCCCAATGAGCAGTTCTTC

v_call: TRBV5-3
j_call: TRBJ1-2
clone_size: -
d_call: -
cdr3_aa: CARSLEGIYGYTF
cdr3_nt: TGTGCCAGAAGCTTGGAGGGGATTTATGGCTACACCTTC

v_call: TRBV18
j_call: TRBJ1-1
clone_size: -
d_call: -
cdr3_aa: CASSPKDQGRGLTEAFF
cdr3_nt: TGTGCCAGCTCACCAAAGGATCAGGGGCGCGGATTGACTGAAGCTTTCTTT

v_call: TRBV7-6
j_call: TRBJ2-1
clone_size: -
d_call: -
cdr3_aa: CASSLETGYNEQFF
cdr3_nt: TGTGCCAGCAGCTTAGAAACAGGGTACAATGAGCAGTTCTTC

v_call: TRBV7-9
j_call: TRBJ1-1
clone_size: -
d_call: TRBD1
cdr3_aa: CASSFDRGMGGTEAFF
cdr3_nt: TGTGCCAGCAGCTTTGACAGGGGTATGGGTGGCACTGAAGCTTTCTTT

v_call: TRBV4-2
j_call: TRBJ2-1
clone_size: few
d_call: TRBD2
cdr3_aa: CASSPSRLAINEQFF
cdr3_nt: TGTGCCAGCAGCCCCTCTAGACTAGCGATCAATGAGCAGTTCTTC

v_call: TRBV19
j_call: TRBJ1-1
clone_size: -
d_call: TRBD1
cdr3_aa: CASSIDDRGRAFF
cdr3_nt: TGTGCCAGTAGTATAGACGACAGGGGGAGAGCTTTCTTT

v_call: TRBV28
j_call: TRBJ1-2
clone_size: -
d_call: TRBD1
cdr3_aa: CAIRQGAGRYGYTF
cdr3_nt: TGTGCCATTAGACAGGGGGCGGGTAGATATGGCTACACCTTC

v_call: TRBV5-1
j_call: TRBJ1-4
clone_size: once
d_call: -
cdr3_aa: CASSLGAGATNEKLFF
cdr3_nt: TGCGCCAGCAGCTTGGGGGCAGGGGCTACTAATGAAAAACTGTTTTTT

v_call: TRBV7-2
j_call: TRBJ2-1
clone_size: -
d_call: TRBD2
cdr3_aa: CASRPTVAGGDNEQFF
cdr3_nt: TGTGCCAGCAGGCCGACGGTGGCGGGGGGGGACAATGAGCAGTTCTTC

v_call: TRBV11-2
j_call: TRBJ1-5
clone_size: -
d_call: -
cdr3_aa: CASSFRGSNQPQHF
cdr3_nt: TGTGCCAGCAGCTTCAGGGGTAGCAATCAGCCCCAGCATTTT

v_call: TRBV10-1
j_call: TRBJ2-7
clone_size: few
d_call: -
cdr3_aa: CASSPYRQVTYEQYF
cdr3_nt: TGCGCCAGCAGCCCTTATCGACAGGTGACCTACGAGCAGTACTTC

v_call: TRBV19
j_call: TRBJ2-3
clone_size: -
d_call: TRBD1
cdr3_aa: CASSPGTVSTDTQYF
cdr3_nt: TGTGCCAGTAGCCCCGGGACAGTGAGCACAGATACGCAGTATTTT

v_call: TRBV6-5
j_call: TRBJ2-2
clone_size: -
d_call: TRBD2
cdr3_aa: CASTSLAGGPGELFF
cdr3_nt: TGTGCCAGCACCTCACTAGCGGGGGGGCCCGGGGAGCTGTTTTTT

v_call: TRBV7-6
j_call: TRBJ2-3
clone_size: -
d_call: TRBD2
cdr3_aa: CASSRRLAGGDTQYF
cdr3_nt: TGTGCCAGCAGCCGCCGGCTAGCGGGGGGAGATACGCAGTATTTT

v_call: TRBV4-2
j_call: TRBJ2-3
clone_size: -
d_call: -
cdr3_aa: CASSQLVYTDTQYF
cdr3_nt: TGTGCCAGCAGCCAACTAGTATACACAGATACGCAGTATTTT

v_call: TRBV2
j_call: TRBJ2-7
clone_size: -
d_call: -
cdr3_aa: CATCSVTACEQYF
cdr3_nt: TGTGCCACCTGTTCCGTGACTGCCTGTGAGCAGTACTTC

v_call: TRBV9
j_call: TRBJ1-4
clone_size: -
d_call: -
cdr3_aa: CASSGKDSHNEKLFF
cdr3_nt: TGTGCCAGCAGCGGGAAGGACAGCCATAATGAAAAACTGTTTTTT

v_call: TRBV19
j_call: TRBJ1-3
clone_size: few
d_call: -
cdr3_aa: CASSIESTGSGNTIYF
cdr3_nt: TGTGCCAGTAGTATAGAGTCGACAGGCTCTGGAAACACCATATATTTT

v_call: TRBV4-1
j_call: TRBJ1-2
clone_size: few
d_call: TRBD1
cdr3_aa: CASSSGPRDRIYGYTF
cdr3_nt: TGCGCCAGCAGCTCAGGCCCCCGGGACAGGATTTATGGCTACACCTTC

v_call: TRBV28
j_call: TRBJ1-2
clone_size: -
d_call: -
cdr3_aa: CTSSLEQIAGYTF
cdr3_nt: TGTACCAGCAGCCTCGAACAAATTGCTGGCTACACCTTC

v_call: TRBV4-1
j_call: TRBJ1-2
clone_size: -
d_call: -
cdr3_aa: CASSPADANYGYTF
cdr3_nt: TGCGCCAGCAGCCCAGCGGATGCTAACTATGGCTACACCTTC

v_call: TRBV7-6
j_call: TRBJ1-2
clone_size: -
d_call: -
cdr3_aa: CASSPDSNYGYTF
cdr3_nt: TGTGCCAGCAGCCCGGACAGTAACTATGGCTACACCTTC

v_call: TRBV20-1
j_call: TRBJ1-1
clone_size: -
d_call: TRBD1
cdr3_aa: CSAGTGWITFF
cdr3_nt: TGCAGTGCTGGGACAGGGTGGATAACTTTCTTT

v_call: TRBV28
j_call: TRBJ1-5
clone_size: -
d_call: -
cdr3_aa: CASSLGSTGLGNQPQHF
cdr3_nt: TGTGCCAGCAGTTTAGGCTCAACAGGGCTTGGTAATCAGCCCCAGCATTTT

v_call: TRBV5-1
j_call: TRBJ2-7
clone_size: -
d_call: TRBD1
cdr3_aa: CASTSKPGQGTSSYEQYF
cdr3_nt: TGCGCCAGCACCTCAAAACCGGGACAGGGAACTAGCTCCTACGAGCAGTACTTC